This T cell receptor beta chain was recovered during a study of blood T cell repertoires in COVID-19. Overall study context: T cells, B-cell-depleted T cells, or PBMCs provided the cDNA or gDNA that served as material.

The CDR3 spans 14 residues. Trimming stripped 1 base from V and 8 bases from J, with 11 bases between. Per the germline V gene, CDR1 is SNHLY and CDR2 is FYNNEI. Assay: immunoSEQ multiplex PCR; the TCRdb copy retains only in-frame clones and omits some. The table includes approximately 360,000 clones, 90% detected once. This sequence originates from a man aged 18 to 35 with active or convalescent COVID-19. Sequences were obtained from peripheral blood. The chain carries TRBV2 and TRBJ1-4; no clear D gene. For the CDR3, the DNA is TGTGCCAGCAGTGAAGGGGCGCAGGTAGAAAAACTGTTTTTT. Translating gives CASSEGAQVEKLFF.